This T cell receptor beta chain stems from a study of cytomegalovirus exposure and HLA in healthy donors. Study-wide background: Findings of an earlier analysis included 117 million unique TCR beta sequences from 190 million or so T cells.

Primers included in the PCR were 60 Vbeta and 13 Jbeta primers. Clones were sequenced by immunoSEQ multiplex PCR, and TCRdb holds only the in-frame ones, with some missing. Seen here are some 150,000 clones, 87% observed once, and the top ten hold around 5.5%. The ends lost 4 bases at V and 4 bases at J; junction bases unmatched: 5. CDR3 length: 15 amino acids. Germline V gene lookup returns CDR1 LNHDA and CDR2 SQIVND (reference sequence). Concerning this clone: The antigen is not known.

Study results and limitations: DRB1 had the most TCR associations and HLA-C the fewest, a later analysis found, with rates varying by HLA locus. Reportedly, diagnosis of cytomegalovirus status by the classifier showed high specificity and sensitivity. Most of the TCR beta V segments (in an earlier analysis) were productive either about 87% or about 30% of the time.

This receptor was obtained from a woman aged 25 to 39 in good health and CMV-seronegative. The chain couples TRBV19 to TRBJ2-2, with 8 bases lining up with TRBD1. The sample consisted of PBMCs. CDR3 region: CASSTDRGLTGELFF. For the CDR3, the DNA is TGTGCCAGTAGTACTGACAGGGGCCTCACCGGGGAGCTGTTTTTT.